These T cell receptor beta chains were read from a single sample in a study of cytomegalovirus exposure and HLA in healthy donors. Sequenced by immunoSEQ multiplex PCR; TCRdb stores in-frame clones only, minus some. The specimen's table records about 130,000 clones. Sequencing input: PBMCs. These receptors were obtained from a woman aged 60-75 years in good health and CMV-seronegative. CDR3s include the opening cysteine and the closing phenylalanine or tryptophan. The D gene is left open where the match is weak.

j_call: TRBJ1-2
v_call: TRBV19
d_call: .
cdr3_nt: TGTGCCAGTAGTTTTGGCCGAAACTATGGCTACACCTTC
cdr3_aa: CASSFGRNYGYTF

j_call: TRBJ2-2
v_call: TRBV6-6
d_call: .
cdr3_nt: TGTGCCAGCAGTTACCGGGAGACCGGGGAGCTGTTTTTT
cdr3_aa: CASSYRETGELFF

j_call: TRBJ1-5
v_call: TRBV19
d_call: .
cdr3_nt: TGTGCCAGTAGTATAGACACAGGCCCCCGACCCAGCAATCAGCCCCAGCATTTT
cdr3_aa: CASSIDTGPRPSNQPQHF

j_call: TRBJ1-1
v_call: TRBV11-2
d_call: .
cdr3_nt: TGTGCCAGCAGCCCCCGAACACGGGGGGGCACTGAAGCTTTCTTT
cdr3_aa: CASSPRTRGGTEAFF

j_call: TRBJ2-1
v_call: TRBV7-2
d_call: .
cdr3_nt: TGTGCCAGCAGCTTAGGGACAGTTTACAATGAGCAGTTCTTC
cdr3_aa: CASSLGTVYNEQFF

j_call: TRBJ2-1
v_call: TRBV6-5
d_call: TRBD2
cdr3_nt: TGTGCCAGCAGTTTAACCGGGACTAGCGACTACAATGAGCAGTTCTTC
cdr3_aa: CASSLTGTSDYNEQFF

j_call: TRBJ1-1
v_call: TRBV2
d_call: TRBD1
cdr3_nt: TGTGCCAGCCGGACGAGGGACAGGCGATGGGACACTGAAGCTTTCTTT
cdr3_aa: CASRTRDRRWDTEAFF

j_call: TRBJ2-7
v_call: TRBV7-9
d_call: .
cdr3_nt: TGTGCCAGCAGCTTACTCCGGGACTACGAGCAGTACTTC
cdr3_aa: CASSLLRDYEQYF

j_call: TRBJ2-1
v_call: TRBV15
d_call: TRBD2
cdr3_nt: TGTGCCACCAGCAGAGACAAGCGGGGGATGAACTACAATGAGCAGTTCTTC
cdr3_aa: CATSRDKRGMNYNEQFF

j_call: TRBJ1-2
v_call: TRBV28
d_call: TRBD1
cdr3_nt: TGTGCCAGCAGTTCCGGGACAGCGCACTATGGCTACACCTTC
cdr3_aa: CASSSGTAHYGYTF

j_call: TRBJ1-1
v_call: TRBV2
d_call: TRBD1
cdr3_nt: TGTGCCGAGCAAACAGGGGGCACTGAAGCTTTCTTT
cdr3_aa: CAEQTGGTEAFF

j_call: TRBJ2-1
v_call: TRBV5-4
d_call: .
cdr3_nt: TGTGCCAGCAGCTTTCCAGGGCGGCCCTACAATGAGCAGTTCTTC
cdr3_aa: CASSFPGRPYNEQFF

j_call: TRBJ2-2
v_call: TRBV9
d_call: .
cdr3_nt: TGTGCCAGCAGCCCTAGTGGAGGGGGGGCCATCGGGGAGCTGTTTTTT
cdr3_aa: CASSPSGGGAIGELFF

j_call: TRBJ2-3
v_call: TRBV5-1
d_call: .
cdr3_nt: TGCGCCAGCAGCTTCTTCCGGGGAAGAGGCACAGATACGCAGTATTTT
cdr3_aa: CASSFFRGRGTDTQYF

j_call: TRBJ1-1
v_call: TRBV7-9
d_call: .
cdr3_nt: TGTGCCAGCAGCTTAGTTCTTTCTTATCTGGAGGTGGCTTTCTTT
cdr3_aa: CASSLVLSYLEVAFF

j_call: TRBJ1-4
v_call: TRBV27
d_call: .
cdr3_nt: TGTGCCAGCAGTTTAAACGAGGAGAGGCGGGAACTGTTTTTT
cdr3_aa: CASSLNEERRELFF

j_call: TRBJ2-1
v_call: TRBV19
d_call: .
cdr3_nt: TGTGCCAGTAGCATTACCGGGGATAACAATGAGCAGTTCTTC
cdr3_aa: CASSITGDNNEQFF

j_call: TRBJ1-1
v_call: TRBV6-1
d_call: .
cdr3_nt: TGTGCCAGCAGTAACCTACAGGGAAATACTGAAGCTTTCTTT
cdr3_aa: CASSNLQGNTEAFF

j_call: TRBJ1-2
v_call: TRBV5-1
d_call: .
cdr3_nt: TGCGCCAGCAGCTTGACGTTGACAGCAGAGGAGACCTTC
cdr3_aa: CASSLTLTAEETF

j_call: TRBJ2-3
v_call: TRBV5-1
d_call: TRBD2
cdr3_nt: TGCGCCAGCAGCGGGACTAGCCTGGATACGCAGTATTTT
cdr3_aa: CASSGTSLDTQYF

j_call: TRBJ2-1
v_call: TRBV10-3
d_call: TRBD2
cdr3_nt: TGTGCCATCAGTGAGACACCATCCGGGACTAGCGGGGGGGGCCCCTACAATGAGCAGTTCTTC
cdr3_aa: CAISETPSGTSGGGPYNEQFF

j_call: TRBJ2-7
v_call: TRBV6-6
d_call: TRBD1
cdr3_nt: TGTGCCAGCAGCCTACAGGGGGACTACGAGCAGTACTTC
cdr3_aa: CASSLQGDYEQYF

j_call: TRBJ1-2
v_call: TRBV5-6
d_call: TRBD1
cdr3_nt: TGTGCCAGCAGCTTGGCCAGGGCAGGGGGCGACTATGGCTACACCTTC
cdr3_aa: CASSLARAGGDYGYTF

j_call: TRBJ1-2
v_call: TRBV14
d_call: TRBD1
cdr3_nt: TGTGCCAGCAGCAAAAGCCTAAGTCCTGGACAGGACTATGGCTACACCTTC
cdr3_aa: CASSKSLSPGQDYGYTF

j_call: TRBJ2-3
v_call: TRBV19
d_call: .
cdr3_nt: TGTGCCAGTAGCACACCACCGAACACAGATACGCAGTATTTT
cdr3_aa: CASSTPPNTDTQYF